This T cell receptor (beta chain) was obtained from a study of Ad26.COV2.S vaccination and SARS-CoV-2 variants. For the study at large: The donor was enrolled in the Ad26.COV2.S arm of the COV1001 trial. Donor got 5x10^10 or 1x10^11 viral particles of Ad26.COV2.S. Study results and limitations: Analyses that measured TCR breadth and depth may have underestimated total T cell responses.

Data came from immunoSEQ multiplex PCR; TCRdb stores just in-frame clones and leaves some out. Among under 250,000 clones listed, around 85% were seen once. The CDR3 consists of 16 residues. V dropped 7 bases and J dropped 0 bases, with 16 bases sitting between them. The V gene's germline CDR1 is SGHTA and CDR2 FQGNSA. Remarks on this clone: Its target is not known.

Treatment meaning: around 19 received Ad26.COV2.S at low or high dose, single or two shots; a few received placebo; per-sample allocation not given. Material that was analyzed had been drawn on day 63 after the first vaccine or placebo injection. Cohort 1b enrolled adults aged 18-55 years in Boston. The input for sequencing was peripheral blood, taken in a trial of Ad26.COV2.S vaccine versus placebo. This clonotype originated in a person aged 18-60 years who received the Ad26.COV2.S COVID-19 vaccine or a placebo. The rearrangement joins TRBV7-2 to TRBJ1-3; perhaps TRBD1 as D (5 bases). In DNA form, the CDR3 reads TGTGCCAGCAACTTCCCCCAGGGTTCCTCTGGAAACACCATATATTTT. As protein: CASNFPQGSSGNTIYF.